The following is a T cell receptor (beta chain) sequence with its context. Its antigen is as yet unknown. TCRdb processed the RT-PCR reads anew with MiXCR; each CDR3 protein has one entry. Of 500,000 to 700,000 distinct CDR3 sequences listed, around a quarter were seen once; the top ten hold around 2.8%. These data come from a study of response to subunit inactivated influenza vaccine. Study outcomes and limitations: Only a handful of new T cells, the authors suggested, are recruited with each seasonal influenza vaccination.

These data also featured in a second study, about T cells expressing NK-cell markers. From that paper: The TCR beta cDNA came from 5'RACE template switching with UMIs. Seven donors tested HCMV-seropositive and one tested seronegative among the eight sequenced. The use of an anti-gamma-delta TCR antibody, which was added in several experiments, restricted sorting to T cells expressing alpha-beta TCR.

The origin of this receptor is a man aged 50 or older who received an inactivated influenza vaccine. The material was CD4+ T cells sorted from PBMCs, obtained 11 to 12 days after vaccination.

CDR3 sequence reads: CASSRRASSRETQYF. The CDR3 DNA reads as TGTGCCAGCAGCCGACGGGCTAGTTCCAGAGAGACCCAGTACTTC. The chain carries TRBV7-6 and TRBJ2-5; D is unresolved. The CDR3 loop spans 15 amino acids. V gave up 5 bases and J gave up 4 bases, with 17 bases separating them. Germline lookup yields CDR1 SGHVS and CDR2 FNYEAQ.